The TCR beta chain described here comes from a study of T cell responses to AZD1222 COVID-19 vaccine. General study results and limits: Only 5 or 6 individuals given AZD1222 were seropositive at baseline. Possibly, clonal diversity was underestimated; donors were largely white British and included more females. Researchers took repertoire samples only after the peak T cell response had come. Increases in Spike-specific TCR breadth and depth were seen after two AZD1222 doses.

The repertoire was sequenced with immunoSEQ multiplex PCR; TCRdb's copy has only in-frame clones and lacks some. The sample yields roughly 96,000 clones, 85% to 90% seen once. Germline CDR1 MNHEY, CDR2 SVGEGT. V shed 0 bases and J 9 bases; nucleotides not matched to a gene: 9. The CDR3 loop spans 16 amino acids. Of note for this clone: Its antigen remains unidentified.

Sequencing was performed on peripheral blood, taken on day 0 of AZD1222 vaccination. This TCR was sampled from an adult in good health. The rearrangement links TRBV6-2 or TRBV6-3 to TRBJ2-1; 9 bases fit TRBD1. Here the CDR3 reads CASSYSGTGRYGEQFF. The CDR3 region has the DNA TGTGCCAGCAGTTACTCTGGGACAGGGAGGTACGGTGAGCAGTTCTTC.